These 13 T cell receptor beta chains were sequenced from one sample in a study of blood T cell repertoires in COVID-19. Using immunoSEQ multiplex PCR, the repertoire was profiled, and TCRdb retains in-frame clones only, with some absent. Here the sample spans about 240,000 clones, approximately 78% being singletons. The sample taken for sequencing was peripheral blood. The source of these receptors is a woman of 80 years or more with COVID-19, enrolled during active disease.

This chain joins TRBV19 and TRBJ1-2; D might be TRBD1 (6 bases). The CDR3 sequence is 18 residues long. V lost 5 bases, J lost 6 bases, and 28 bases lay in between. CDR1 and CDR2 from the germline V gene are LNHDA and SQIVND (reference sequence). CDR3 amino acids: CASSRGALAPGHPHGYTF. The CDR3 DNA sequence: TGTGCCAGTAGTCGGGGGGCATTGGCCCCGGGCCATCCACATGGCTACACCTTC.

This clone was counted between two and nine times. The rearrangement joins TRBV11-3 to TRBJ2-3; 9 positions match TRBD2. The V and J ends lost 3 bases and 6 bases, in that order; junction bases with no gene match: 7. The CDR3 has 15 amino acids. From germline, CDR1 is SGHNT and CDR2 YENEEA. CDR3 region: CASSFRSGGRDTQYF. CDR3 nucleotide sequence: TGTGCCAGCAGCTTCCGCAGCGGGGGGCGTGATACGCAGTATTTT.

The chain has TRBV28 and TRBJ1-4; D is unclear. V lost 11 bases and J lost 5, with 15 bases in between. The CDR3 covers 13 residues. Germline CDR1 and CDR2: MDHEN and SYDVKM. The CDR3 loop is CAARAAGNEKLFF. In nucleotides, the CDR3 is TGTGCCGCCCGAGCTGCGGGAAATGAAAAACTGTTTTTT.

In regard to this clone: The identical CDR3 is also encoded by other nucleotide sequences in the sample. The rearrangement uses TRBV12-3 or TRBV12-4 and TRBJ2-2; D is ambiguous. The V gene lost 6 bases and the J gene lost 5 bases, with 7 bases spanning the gap. The length of the CDR3 is 12 residues. CDR3 sequence reads: CASSSGTGELFF. The CDR3 coding sequence is TGTGCCAGCAGCTCCGGGACCGGGGAGCTGTTTTTT.

This clone was counted between two and nine times. V usage is TRBV3-1 (or the pseudogene TRBV3-2) and J usage is TRBJ1-5; the match to TRBD1 covers 9 bases. The V and J ends lost 4 bases and 7 bases, in that order; junction bases with no gene match: 5. Germline V gene lookup returns CDR1 LGHDT and CDR2 YNNKEL (reference sequence). The length of the CDR3 is 14 residues. The CDR3 nucleotides read TGTGCCAGCAGCCTCCGACAGGGGGGACAGCCCCAGCATTTT. This translates into CASSLRQGGQPQHF.

This chain joins TRBV5-4 and TRBJ2-2; 7 bases align to TRBD2. Germline trimming cut 3 bases from V and 1 base from J; bases unmatched to any gene: 3. The CDR3 has 15 residues. The germline V gene encodes CDR1 SGHNT and CDR2 YYREEE (reference sequence). DNA for the CDR3: TGTGCCAGCAGCTCGACTAGCAAGAACACCGGGGAGCTGTTTTTT. Its translation is CASSSTSKNTGELFF.

The chain uses TRBV12-3 or TRBV12-4 and TRBJ1-1, with TRBD1 identical over 8 bases. This CDR3 has 13 amino acids. Trimming took 0 bases from V and 11 from J; bases not matched to a gene: 5. The CDR3 here is CASSLAGTGVAFF. CDR3 in DNA: TGTGCCAGCAGTTTAGCGGGGACAGGAGTGGCTTTCTTT.

The V call is TRBV18, the J call TRBJ2-2; 9 nucleotides match TRBD1. The V and J ends lost 3 bases and 5 bases, in that order; junction bases with no gene match: 7. The CDR3 consists of 16 residues. CDR1 and CDR2 from the germline V gene are KGHSH and LQKENI. Here the CDR3 reads CASSPRPGQGTGELFF. CDR3 nucleotide sequence: TGTGCCAGCTCACCCCGGCCGGGACAGGGAACCGGGGAGCTGTTTTTT. The full variable domain, its missing parts supplied by reference TRBV18 and TRBJ2-2, is NAGVMQNPRHLVRRRGQEARLRCSPMKGHSHVYWYRQLPEEGLKFMVYLQKENIIDESGMPKERFSAEFPKEGPSILRIQQVVRGDSAAYFCASSPRPGQGTGELFFGEGSRLTVL.

The V gene is TRBV24-1, the J gene TRBJ2-3, with D perhaps TRBD2 (6 bases). V was cut by 3 bases and J by 1 base, with 13 bases left in between. The V gene's germline CDR1 is KGHDR and CDR2 SFDVKD. This CDR3 comprises 16 residues. The CDR3 region has the DNA TGTGCCACCAGTGATCCGACGTCGGGGGGCACAGATACGCAGTATTTT. Its protein is CATSDPTSGGTDTQYF.

This clone showed up just a few times. V gene TRBV5-1 combines with J gene TRBJ1-4, with 9 nucleotides matching TRBD1. Germline CDR1 is SGHRS and CDR2 is YFSETQ. V gave up 3 bases and J gave up 8 bases; unmatched junction bases: 5. This CDR3 region has 14 residues. CDR3 residues: CASSSGQGFEKLFF. CDR3 sequence (DNA): TGCGCCAGCAGCTCGGGACAGGGATTCGAAAAACTGTTTTTT.

The chain uses TRBV3-1 (or the pseudogene TRBV3-2) and TRBJ1-2; 8 bases are shared with TRBD1. CDR1 and CDR2 (germline): LGHDT, YNNKEL (reference sequence). The trim removed 1 base at V and 8 bases at J, leaving 9 bases unmatched. The CDR3 has 15 residues. CDR3 DNA: TGTGCCAGCAGCCAAGGGGTCAGGGGGCAGGAAGGCTACACCTTC. Translation: CASSQGVRGQEGYTF.

The chain couples TRBV6-5 to TRBJ2-7; D perhaps matches TRBD2 (7 bases). Germline V gene lookup returns CDR1 MNHEY and CDR2 SVGAGI. The CDR3 is made up of 16 amino acids. Trimming removed 0 bases from V and 2 bases from J, with 14 bases in between. The CDR3 coding sequence is TGTGCCAGCAGTTACTCGGGGGGGCAGGGCACCTACGAGCAGTACTTC. Residues: CASSYSGGQGTYEQYF.

The rearrangement joins TRBV29-1 to TRBJ2-7, with unresolved D. Germline V gene data show CDR1 as SQVTM and CDR2 as ANQGSEA. V was pared by 4 bases and J by 7 bases, with 11 bases between. There are 11 residues in the CDR3. As DNA, the CDR3 is TGCAGCGTTGGGAGACTGGCGGAGCAGTACTTC. This sequence encodes CSVGRLAEQYF.